This entry lists 32 T cell receptor beta chains sequenced from one sample in a study of T-cell reconstitution after alpha-beta-depleted transplantation in children (dated by TCRdb to the mid-2010s). The treatment or condition label here, explained by the study, means: allogeneic hematopoietic cell transplantation with graft depleted of TCRalphabeta T cells and CD19 B cells. Receptor amplification or capture employed PCR. These reads were obtained on an Illumina HiSeq 2500. To normalize quantification of the TCRbeta repertoire, the TCR libraries were built with molecular barcoding that relied on unique molecular identifiers. The public reads were reanalyzed by TCRdb: fastp trimming at Q25, MiXCR alignment, in-frame beta chains only. Every entry covers one CDR3 protein and lists the most common genes and DNA from its rows. For this sample the table gives 350,000 to 500,000 distinct CDR3 sequences, of which about 40% were detected only once. 25% to 30% of the sample rests with the top ten.

The sample was PBMCs, taken before TCRalphabeta/CD19-depleted stem cell transplant. The receptor source for this set is a girl under 10 years old with aplastic anemia, due to receive a stem cell transplant.

The chain joins TRBV29-1 to TRBJ2-7; the match to TRBD2 covers 10 bases. The V segment lost 1 base and the J segment 2 bases; nucleotides outside the gene matches: 5. Germline CDR1 is SQVTM and CDR2 is ANQGSEA. The CDR3 has 15 residues. CDR3 DNA: TGCAGCGTTGAAGGAATAGCGGGAGGCGCCTACGAGCAGTACTTC. Translated: CSVEGIAGGAYEQYF.

This clonotype came up a few times. This chain joins TRBV6-1 and TRBJ2-7, with D unresolved. Between the trimmed V and J ends, which lost 6 bases and 0 bases, there was a span of 15 bases. Germline CDR1 and CDR2: MNHNS and SASEGT. The CDR3 loop spans 15 amino acids. CDR3 in amino acids: CASSRRSGGSYEQYF. CDR3 in DNA: TGTGCCAGCAGCCGGCGGTCCGGCGGCTCCTACGAGCAGTACTTC.

This clonotype was counted at least ten times. The V call is TRBV20-1, the J call TRBJ1-1, with a weak D call TRBD1 (6 bases). V lost 0 bases and J 9 bases, leaving 14 bases between the germline ends. This CDR3 has 13 amino acids. CDR1 DFQATT and CDR2 SNEGSKA come from the germline V gene (reference sequence). CDR3 sequence reads: CSARDAEGVKAFF. The CDR3 DNA is TGCAGTGCTAGAGATGCAGAGGGGGTAAAAGCTTTCTTT.

The chain has TRBV10-1 and TRBJ2-1, with 11 nucleotides matching TRBD2. V was clipped by 2 bases and J by 8 bases; unmatched bases: 8. The CDR3 sequence is 16 residues long. Germline loops: CDR1 WNHNN, CDR2 SYGVQD (reference sequence). CDR3 in DNA: TGCGCCAGCAGTGAGCCTAGCGGGAGGTCAGGCGATGAGCAGTTCTTC. It specifies CASSEPSGRSGDEQFF.

The chain links TRBV29-1 to TRBJ2-7; 8 bases line up with TRBD1. The V and J ends lost 5 bases and 2 bases, in that order; junction bases with no gene match: 5. Germline V gene lookup returns CDR1 SQVTM and CDR2 ANQGSEA. The CDR3 spans 13 residues. The CDR3, as DNA: TGCAGCGTTTACAGGACAGGGACCTACGAGCAGTACTTC. Translating it yields CSVYRTGTYEQYF.

The chain is built from TRBV6-5 and TRBJ2-1; 13 bases match TRBD2. Germline CDR1 MNHEY, CDR2 SVGAGI. CDR3 length equals 17 residues. The trim removed 4 bases at V and 7 bases at J, leaving 10 bases unmatched. The CDR3 DNA is TGTGCCAGCAGTTTCTATCCGGGACTAGCGGGGCGTAATGAGCAGTTCTTC. It is translated as CASSFYPGLAGRNEQFF.

This clonotype was observed a few times. The chain is built from TRBV20-1 and TRBJ1-1; tentative D call: TRBD1 (6 bases). Germline V lookup: CDR1 DFQATT, CDR2 SNEGSKA (reference sequence). V dropped 5 bases and J dropped 6 bases, with 13 bases sitting between them. CDR3 length equals 12 residues. CDR3 bases: TGCAGTGCTTCGACAGGCTGGGCTGAAGCTTTCTTT. It specifies CSASTGWAEAFF.

Regarding this clonotype: One junction end disagrees with the germline gene, perhaps due to a read error. V gene TRBV11-3 combines with J gene TRBJ1-5; 9 positions match TRBD1. This CDR3 has 20 residues. The germline gives CDR1 SGHNT, CDR2 YENEEA. The CDR3 region is CPSSLQAGTGSLGSNQPQHF. CDR3 nucleotide sequence: TGTCCCAGCAGCTTACAAGCCGGGACAGGGTCCTTGGGAAGCAATCAGCCCCAGCATTTT.

The chain combines TRBV20-1 with TRBJ2-3; either TRBD1 or TRBD2 may fit D (5 bases each). Germline V gene lookup returns CDR1 DFQATT and CDR2 SNEGSKA (reference sequence). The CDR3 has 13 residues. V dropped 5 bases and J dropped 4 bases, with 13 bases sitting between them. Here the CDR3 DNA reads TGCAGTGCTCGAGGGGCTAGGGCAGATACGCAGTATTTT. The encoded protein is CSARGARADTQYF.

The chain recombines TRBV20-1 with TRBJ2-7; perhaps D is TRBD1 or TRBD2 (5 bases each). V was trimmed by 5 bases and J by 3 bases, leaving 17 bases between them. This CDR3 comprises 14 residues. The V gene's germline CDR1 is DFQATT and CDR2 SNEGSKA (reference sequence). The CDR3 DNA is TGCAGTGCTGGGGGACGGAGTAGGGACTACGAGCAGTACTTC. This translates into CSAGGRSRDYEQYF.

The chain employs TRBV28 and TRBJ1-2; D is undetermined. With 11 bases removed from V and 2 bases from J, the gap between germline ends came to 15 bases. The CDR3 consists of 13 residues. Germline V gene sequence: CDR1 MDHEN, CDR2 SYDVKM. The CDR3 reads CASSWARNYGYTF. DNA of the CDR3: TGTGCCTCCAGCTGGGCCAGGAACTATGGCTACACCTTC.

The chain recombines TRBV5-6 with TRBJ2-5; D possibly corresponds to TRBD2 (6 bases). Trimming took off 4 bases at V and 1 base at J, with 14 bases between the two ends. CDR3 length equals 15 residues. Germline CDR1 SGHDT, CDR2 YYEEEE. The CDR3 bases are TGTGCCAGCAGCCTCGGGGGAGTCTTCCAAGAGACCCAGTACTTC. Translating gives CASSLGGVFQETQYF.

The CDR3 coding sequence is TGTGCCAGTAGTATAGATCTCTGGACTAGCGGGAGCGTCGGGGAGCTGTTTTTT. Translated, it gives CASSIDLWTSGSVGELFF. The chain joins TRBV19 to TRBJ2-2, with 13 nucleotides matching TRBD2. V was pared by 0 bases and J by 7 bases, with 8 bases of the junction left unmatched. In germline, CDR1 is LNHDA, CDR2 SQIVND (reference sequence). The CDR3 has 18 residues.

The genes are TRBV7-8 and TRBJ1-5; D is possibly TRBD1 (6 bases). CDR1 is SGHVS, CDR2 FQNEAQ, per germline. There are 16 residues in the CDR3. Trimming removed 1 base from V and 0 bases from J, with 10 bases in between. In DNA, the CDR3 is TGTGCCAGCAGCTTAGGGACAGTAAATAGCAATCAGCCCCAGCATTTT. Its protein is CASSLGTVNSNQPQHF.

This clonotype was counted ten times or more. An end of the junction does not agree with germline; a read error may underlie this. The V and J genes are TRBV12-3 or TRBV12-4 and TRBJ2-1; D remains ambiguous. The CDR3 sequence is 11 residues long. The CDR3 DNA follows: TGTGCCAGCAGCTTAGGCAATGAGCAGTTCTTC. This translates into CASSLGNEQFF.

This clonotype was counted at least ten times. The chain employs TRBV3-1 and TRBJ2-1; no definite D call. Trimming took off 3 bases at V and 5 bases at J, with 8 bases between the two ends. This CDR3 comprises 13 residues. CDR1 LGHDT and CDR2 YNNKEL come from the germline V gene (reference sequence). The CDR3 is CASSQGYNNEQFF. CDR3 nucleotide sequence: TGTGCCAGCAGCCAGGGATATAACAATGAGCAGTTCTTC.

As DNA, the CDR3 is TGTGCCAGCAGCCCCCCCAGGGAGTGGAACAATGAGCAGTTCTTC. Its translation is CASSPPREWNNEQFF. This rearrangement joins TRBV7-2 to TRBJ2-1; D assignment may be TRBD1 or TRBD2 (5 bases each). Germline values: CDR1 SGHTA, CDR2 FQGNSA. Trimming took 5 bases from V and 5 from J, leaving 16 bases between them. This CDR3 is 15 amino acids long. The full variable domain, its missing parts supplied by reference TRBV7-2 and TRBJ2-1, is GAGVSQSPSNKVTEKGKDVELRCDPISGHTALYWYRQSLGQGLEFLIYFQGNSAPDKSGLPSDRFSAERTGGSVSTLTIQRTQQEDSAVYLCASSPPREWNNEQFFGPGTRLTVL.

DNA of the CDR3: TGTGCCAGCAGCCCCCGACTAGCGGGGGCCCACAATGAGCAGTTCTTC. Its protein is CASSPRLAGAHNEQFF. The V call is TRBV9, the J call TRBJ2-1; 12 nucleotides match TRBD2. The CDR3 totals 16 residues. J was trimmed by 5 bases and V by 4 bases; bases with no gene match: 7. Germline lookup yields CDR1 SGDLS and CDR2 YYNGEE.

The chain couples TRBV15 to TRBJ2-1; D possibly matches TRBD1 or TRBD2 (5 bases each). With 1 base removed from V and 10 bases from J, the gap between germline ends came to 23 bases. The CDR3 runs 17 residues. Germline V gene data show CDR1 as LNHNV and CDR2 as YYDKDF (reference sequence). This chain's CDR3 is CATSRAPAWGRSPEQFF. The DNA for the CDR3 is TGTGCCACCAGCAGAGCCCCTGCATGGGGACGGAGCCCCGAGCAGTTCTTC.

V is TRBV19 and J is TRBJ2-5; TRBD2 is a possible D gene (6 bases). The CDR3 length is 13 residues. Per germline, CDR1 LNHDA and CDR2 SQIVND (reference sequence). Trimming cost V 4 bases and J 4 bases, with 10 bases left between them. In DNA, the CDR3 is TGTGCCAGTAGTAAACTAGCCGGAGAGACCCAGTACTTC. Protein sequence: CASSKLAGETQYF.

The chain employs TRBV7-2 and TRBJ1-5; a weak D match, TRBD1 (6 bases). This CDR3 has 15 amino acids. CDR1 is SGHTA, CDR2 FQGNSA, per germline. Trimming left V 1 base short and J 6 bases short, with 13 bases between. CDR3 DNA sequence: TGTGCCAGCAGCTTAGGGGCAGGGGTGAGTCAGCCCCAGCATTTT. As protein: CASSLGAGVSQPQHF.

The chain couples TRBV29-1 to TRBJ2-7; D possibly corresponds to TRBD2 (6 bases). Germline assignment: CDR1 SQVTM and CDR2 ANQGSEA. The CDR3 is made up of 13 amino acids. The ends were cut back, 0 bases at V and 1 base at J, with 7 bases in the middle. CDR3 nucleotide sequence: TGCAGCGTTGAAGACGGGACTTCCTACGAGCAGTACTTC. Protein product: CSVEDGTSYEQYF.

The chain links TRBV7-2 to TRBJ1-4; possible D gene TRBD1, 5 bases. V shed 5 bases and J shed 8 bases, with 12 bases lying between them. CDR1 is SGHTA and CDR2 is FQGNSA in the germline V gene. There are 13 residues in the CDR3. CDR3 DNA: TGTGCCAGCAGCCCCCAGGGTGGCGAAAAACTGTTTTTT. This codes for CASSPQGGEKLFF.

The genes are TRBV7-9 and TRBJ1-2, with a tentative D call TRBD1 (5 bases). Germline values: CDR1 SEHNR, CDR2 FQNEAQ (reference sequence). V lost 8 bases and J lost 3, with 7 bases in between. The CDR3 spans 11 residues. In DNA form, the CDR3 reads TGTGCCAGCCAGGGTGACTATGGCTACACCTTC. Translation gives CASQGDYGYTF.

Many counts were recorded for this clonotype. The V and J genes are TRBV29-1 and TRBJ2-3; 9 bases fit TRBD1. The CDR3 runs to 15 residues. The junction had 9 bases not matched to a gene; V was cut back by 4 bases and J by 4 bases. Germline V gene lookup returns CDR1 SQVTM and CDR2 ANQGSEA. DNA of the CDR3: TGCAGCGTTGGGCCGGGACAGGGTGGATCAGATACGCAGTATTTT. It specifies CSVGPGQGGSDTQYF.

The chain has TRBV4-3 and TRBJ2-4, with D unclear. Trimming stripped 1 base from V and 9 bases from J, with 10 bases between. Per germline, CDR1 LGHNA and CDR2 YSLEER. The CDR3 totals 13 residues. DNA for the CDR3: TGCGCCAGCAGCCAAGGTGTCCGGACCATTCAGTACTTC. Amino acid sequence: CASSQGVRTIQYF.

The rearrangement joins TRBV9 to TRBJ2-2; TRBD2 matches 13 bases. Germline assignment: CDR1 SGDLS and CDR2 YYNGEE. Trimming cost V 4 bases and J 4 bases; bases outside gene matches: 4. This CDR3 contains 16 residues. The CDR3 bases are TGTGCCAGCAGCATTACTAGCGGGAGGGGCACCGGGGAGCTGTTTTTT. Translation gives CASSITSGRGTGELFF.

This clonotype came up a few times. V gene TRBV5-1 combines with J gene TRBJ1-1; tentatively, D is TRBD1 (6 bases). The CDR3 loop spans 16 amino acids. CDR1 and CDR2 (germline): SGHRS, YFSETQ. V was trimmed by 4 bases and J by 4 bases, leaving 20 bases between them. For the CDR3, the DNA is TGCGCCAGCAGCGGGACCCGGGCTAGGGGGTCCACTGAAGCTTTCTTT. Its protein product is CASSGTRARGSTEAFF.

The CDR3 here is CASTRTQNNYGYTF. Here the CDR3 DNA reads TGTGCCAGCACGAGGACACAGAACAACTATGGCTACACCTTC. V usage is TRBV6-1 and J usage is TRBJ1-2, with D perhaps TRBD1 (5 bases). Per the germline V gene, CDR1 is MNHNS and CDR2 is SASEGT. The length of the CDR3 is 14 residues. V lost 7 bases and J 2 bases, leaving 14 bases between the germline ends.

The sample holds one count of this clonotype. The chain links TRBV7-2 to TRBJ2-7; D may be TRBD1 (6 bases). Trimming left V 2 bases short and J 3 bases short, with 11 bases between. The CDR3 has 14 amino acids. Germline CDR1 is SGHTA and CDR2 is FQGNSA. In DNA form, the CDR3 reads TGTGCCAGCAGCTTACTCCCAGGGGACTACGAGCAGTACTTC. This codes for CASSLLPGDYEQYF.

The chain uses TRBV20-1 and TRBJ2-3; weak D call: TRBD2 (6 bases). Trimming removed 3 bases at V and 3 bases at J, with 16 bases between. The germline V gene encodes CDR1 DFQATT and CDR2 SNEGSKA (reference sequence). This CDR3 has 15 amino acids. CDR3 sequence (DNA): TGCAGTGCTAGCACTCCCGGGAGAGGTACAGATACGCAGTATTTT. This gives the protein CSASTPGRGTDTQYF.

The rearrangement links TRBV12-3 or TRBV12-4 to TRBJ2-1; D might be TRBD2 (6 bases). This CDR3 has 16 amino acids. The V and J ends lost 3 bases and 4 bases respectively, with 16 bases between them. This chain's CDR3 is CASSFTSGESYNEQFF. In DNA form, the CDR3 reads TGTGCCAGCAGTTTTACCTCGGGAGAGAGTTACAATGAGCAGTTCTTC.